This T cell receptor beta chain came from a study of T cell responses to AZD1222 COVID-19 vaccine. It was second doses at about 4 or about 12 weeks that were pooled. V lost 11 bases to trimming and J lost 7 bases, with 21 bases between them. Germline assignment: CDR1 LNHDA and CDR2 SQIVND (reference sequence). The length of the CDR3 is 14 residues. Only in-frame clones appear in the TCRdb table, and some are missing; sequencing was by immunoSEQ multiplex PCR. This table holds more than 60,000 clones, about nine tenths found once. This clone was detected only once. This clonotype was obtained from an adult who received the AZD1222 COVID-19 vaccine. This rearrangement joins TRBV19 to TRBJ2-1; D perhaps matches TRBD1 (5 bases). Sequencing was performed on peripheral blood, taken 28 days after the second AZD1222 dose. The DNA for the CDR3 is TGTGCCGTAACAGGTCTGCTTTGGGGTAATGAGCAGTTCTTC. It encodes CAVTGLLWGNEQFF.